This T cell receptor beta chain was sequenced during a study of T cell responses to AZD1222 COVID-19 vaccine. Method: immunoSEQ multiplex PCR; TCRdb's copy keeps in-frame clones and lacks some. The table lists 110,000 to 150,000 clones, roughly 85% of them singletons. V was cut by 1 base and J by 0 bases, with 0 bases left in between. Germline V gives CDR1 SGHDN, CDR2 FVKESK. This CDR3 has 12 residues. The sample here was peripheral blood, taken on day 0 of AZD1222 vaccination. This chain joins TRBV14 and TRBJ1-2; no firm D call. This receptor was taken from an adult in good health. The CDR3 DNA reads TGTGCCAGCAGCCAAGCTAACTATGGCTACACCTTC. Protein sequence: CASSQANYGYTF. The full variable domain, its missing parts supplied by reference TRBV14 and TRBJ1-2, is EAGVTQFPSHSVIEKGQTVTLRCDPISGHDNLYWYRRVMGKEIKFLLHFVKESKQDESGMPNNRFLAERTGGTYSTLKVQPAELEDSGVYFCASSQANYGYTFGSGTRLTVV.